The T cell receptor (beta chain) under discussion was sequenced for a study of blood T cell repertoires in COVID-19 (dated by TCRdb to about 2020). In the study overall: Samples from collaborators originated in the United States, Italy and Spain and spanned both the acute and convalescent phases of COVID-19. The material from the prospective study consisted of cDNA or gDNA derived from T cells, B-cell-depleted T cells, or PBMCs. Deeply sampled blood TCRbeta repertoires from subjects exposed to, actively infected with, or recovered from COVID-19 were included in the dataset. The repertoires were released in a freely available public database meant as a resource for research on the immune response to SARS-CoV-2. The samples were drawn from two sources: the first 160 participants of the ongoing ImmuneRACE study, and 950 to 1,500 subjects contributed by 6 global collaborators. Nearly every sample came with metadata listing a de-identified subject ID, COVID-19 status, age in years and sex. HLA class I and class II types, where available, came from metadata supplied by the sample provider rather than from assay-based typing. Results and caveats for the whole study, not just this receptor: The amount of clinical and demographic metadata varied by source and participant and was provided uncurated.

TCRbeta CDR3 regions were amplified from genomic DNA by means of the immunoSEQ Assay, a bias-controlled multiplex PCR. Concerning the study's data processing: Nucleated cell counts per sample were estimated from amplification of reference gene primers within the assay. Sequence reads were collapsed and filtered to measure the absolute abundance of every unique TCRbeta CDR3 rearrangement. For each sample, productive Simpson clonality was calculated as the square root of Simpson's diversity index over productive rearrangements. TCRdb provides this immuneACCESS table in a form limited to in-frame rearrangements. Some clones are lacking; in checked studies, under half of them reflect an unresolved V gene, and why the rest are absent is not known. For V, J and clone size, that table is used; D and trimming come from the DNA. The sample profile shows about 400,000 clones; more than 80% of them were found once. The ten biggest clones cover 0.95% to 1.5% of the sample.

The collaborating institutions used their own protocols to collect whole blood in K2EDTA tubes. For TCRbeta analysis, collaborators shipped samples in one of three forms: frozen whole blood, isolated PBMCs, or DNA extracted from either of those sample types. A remark on this clone: Its recognized antigen is unknown. Per-base quality was not reported, and no clone a single base away is much larger than it.

The germline V gene encodes CDR1 MDHEN and CDR2 SYDVKM. V is reduced by 5 bases and J by 6 bases, leaving a spacing of 10 bases between them. CDR3 length: 12 amino acids, cysteine to phenylalanine. The DNA shown is the 36-base CDR3, in frame from base 1. Material for sequencing was peripheral blood. This TCR was recovered from a man aged 40-55 years with acute or convalescent COVID-19. This chain joins TRBV28 to TRBJ1-2, with no reliable assignment of the D segment. The DNA reads TGTGCCAGCAGTCCGGTGTTTAATGGCTACACCTTC. It codes for CASSPVFNGYTF.